The rows below give T cell receptor beta chains drawn from one sample of a study of T cells after yellow fever vaccination. TCRdb ran MiXCR on the 5' RACE reads and lists one entry per CDR3 protein. The table records tens of thousands of distinct CDR3 sequences, approximately 7.7% of them present only once. The sample was CD8+ T cells sorted from PBMCs, taken about 5 days after the first yellow fever vaccination. The source of these receptors is a man between 18 and 29 years old who received the YFV17D yellow fever vaccine. CDR3s include the opening cysteine and the closing phenylalanine or tryptophan. D genes are given only for firm matches. Size tells how often a clone was seen (once, few, many) or the class of an expanded clone, and some rows leave it out.

clone size: many
J gene: TRBJ2-5
D gene: TRBD2
V gene: TRBV20-1
CDR3 protein: CSAKARHSAGKETQYF
CDR3 DNA: TGCAGTGCTAAGGCGCGTCATTCAGCGGGGAAAGAGACCCAGTACTTC

clone size: NA
J gene: TRBJ2-7
D gene: NA
V gene: TRBV5-6
CDR3 protein: CASRGRLKSSYEQYF
CDR3 DNA: TGTGCCAGCAGGGGGAGATTAAAGTCTTCCTACGAGCAGTACTTC

clone size: NA
J gene: TRBJ2-2
D gene: NA
V gene: TRBV6-2/TRBV6-3
CDR3 protein: CASSNILTGDRELFF
CDR3 DNA: TGTGCCAGCAGTAACATCTTGACGGGGGACCGGGAGCTGTTTTTT

clone size: NA
J gene: TRBJ1-2
D gene: NA
V gene: TRBV6-5
CDR3 protein: CASRTGSRYGYTF
CDR3 DNA: TGTGCCAGCAGAACAGGATCCCGCTATGGCTACACCTTC

clone size: few
J gene: TRBJ2-1
D gene: NA
V gene: TRBV11-2
CDR3 protein: CASSPTMGNEQFF
CDR3 DNA: TGTGCCAGCAGCCCTACAATGGGCAATGAGCAGTTCTTC

clone size: few
J gene: TRBJ2-7
D gene: TRBD1
V gene: TRBV7-2
CDR3 protein: CASSFGPGQGGHEQYF
CDR3 DNA: TGTGCCAGCAGCTTCGGCCCCGGACAGGGTGGACACGAGCAGTACTTC

clone size: NA
J gene: TRBJ2-3
D gene: NA
V gene: TRBV4-3
CDR3 protein: CASSQVSSSSTDTQYF
CDR3 DNA: TGCGCCAGCAGCCAAGTTTCTAGTTCTTCCACAGATACGCAGTATTTT

clone size: many
J gene: TRBJ2-7
D gene: NA
V gene: TRBV29-1
CDR3 protein: CSVEAATTRPYEQYF
CDR3 DNA: TGCAGCGTTGAAGCCGCAACAACTCGGCCCTACGAGCAGTACTTC

clone size: NA
J gene: TRBJ2-3
D gene: TRBD2
V gene: TRBV5-8
CDR3 protein: CASSLVAGGALTDTQYF
CDR3 DNA: TGTGCCAGCAGCTTGGTCGCGGGGGGGGCCCTCACAGATACGCAGTATTTT

clone size: few
J gene: TRBJ2-1
D gene: TRBD2
V gene: TRBV4-1
CDR3 protein: CASSQGALAGGQFF
CDR3 DNA: TGCGCCAGCAGCCAAGGAGCGCTAGCGGGGGGGCAGTTCTTC

clone size: many
J gene: TRBJ1-1
D gene: NA
V gene: TRBV4-1
CDR3 protein: CASSRTHQNTEAFF
CDR3 DNA: TGCGCCAGCAGCCGAACTCACCAGAACACTGAAGCTTTCTTT

clone size: NA
J gene: TRBJ2-5
D gene: TRBD1
V gene: TRBV4-2
CDR3 protein: CASSQVRSQDRAIRYQETQYF
CDR3 DNA: TGTGCCAGCAGCCAAGTACGATCACAGGACAGGGCGATTCGGTACCAAGAGACCCAGTACTTC

clone size: many
J gene: TRBJ2-3
D gene: NA
V gene: TRBV10-3
CDR3 protein: CATLGKPTDTQYF
CDR3 DNA: TGTGCCACCCTGGGCAAGCCTACAGATACGCAGTATTTT

clone size: many
J gene: TRBJ1-1
D gene: NA
V gene: TRBV7-9
CDR3 protein: CASSTVVRNTEAFF
CDR3 DNA: TGTGCCAGCAGCACGGTGGTACGGAACACTGAAGCTTTCTTT

clone size: NA
J gene: TRBJ2-5
D gene: NA
V gene: TRBV6-4
CDR3 protein: CASSIYPLETQYF
CDR3 DNA: TGTGCCAGCAGTATCTATCCCCTTGAGACCCAGTACTTC

clone size: few
J gene: TRBJ2-7
D gene: TRBD1
V gene: TRBV19
CDR3 protein: CASKAGGKQYF
CDR3 DNA: TGTGCCAGTAAAGCAGGGGGCAAGCAGTACTTC